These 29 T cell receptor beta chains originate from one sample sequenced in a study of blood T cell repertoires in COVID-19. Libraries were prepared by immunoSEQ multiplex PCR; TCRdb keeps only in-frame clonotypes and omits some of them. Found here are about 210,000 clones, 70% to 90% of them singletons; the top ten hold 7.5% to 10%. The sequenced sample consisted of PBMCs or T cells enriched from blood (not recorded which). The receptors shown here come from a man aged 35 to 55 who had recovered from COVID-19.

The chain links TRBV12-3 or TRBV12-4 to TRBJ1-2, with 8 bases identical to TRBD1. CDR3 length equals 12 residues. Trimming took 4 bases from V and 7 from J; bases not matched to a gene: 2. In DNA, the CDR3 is TGTGCCAGCAGTTGGACAGGGTCTGGCTACACCTTC. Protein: CASSWTGSGYTF.

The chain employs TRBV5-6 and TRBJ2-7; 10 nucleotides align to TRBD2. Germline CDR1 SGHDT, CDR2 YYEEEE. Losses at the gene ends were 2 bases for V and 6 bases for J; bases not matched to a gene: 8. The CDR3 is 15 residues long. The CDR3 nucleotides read TGTGCCAGCAGCTTTGGTAGCCTAGCGGGGGCCGAGCAGTACTTC. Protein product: CASSFGSLAGAEQYF.

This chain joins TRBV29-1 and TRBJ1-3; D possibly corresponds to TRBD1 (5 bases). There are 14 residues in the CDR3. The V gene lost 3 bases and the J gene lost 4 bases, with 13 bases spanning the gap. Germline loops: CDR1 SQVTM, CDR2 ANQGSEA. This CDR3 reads CSVDPWGKGNTIYF. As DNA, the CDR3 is TGCAGCGTTGACCCTTGGGGCAAAGGAAACACCATATATTTT. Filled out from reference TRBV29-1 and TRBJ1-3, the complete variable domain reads SAVISQKPSRDICQRGTSLTIQCQVDSQVTMMFWYRQQPGQSLTLIATANQGSEATYESGFVIDKFPISRPNLTFSTLTVSNMSPEDSSIYLCSVDPWGKGNTIYFGEGSWLTVV.

In DNA form, the CDR3 reads TGTGCCAGCAGCTTCATACCGGGACAGGCGCATGGCTACACCTTC. It translates to CASSFIPGQAHGYTF. This rearrangement joins TRBV7-9 to TRBJ1-2; 8 positions match TRBD1. Germline V CDR1 and CDR2: SEHNR, FQNEAQ (reference sequence). V gave up 3 bases and J gave up 6 bases; unmatched junction bases: 9. The CDR3 is made up of 15 amino acids.

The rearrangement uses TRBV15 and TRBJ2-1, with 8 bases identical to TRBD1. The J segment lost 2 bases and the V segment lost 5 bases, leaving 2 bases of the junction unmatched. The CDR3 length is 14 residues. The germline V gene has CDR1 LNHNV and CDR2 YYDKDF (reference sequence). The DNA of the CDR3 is TGTGCCACCAGCCGGGACAGGACCTACAATGAGCAGTTCTTC. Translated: CATSRDRTYNEQFF.

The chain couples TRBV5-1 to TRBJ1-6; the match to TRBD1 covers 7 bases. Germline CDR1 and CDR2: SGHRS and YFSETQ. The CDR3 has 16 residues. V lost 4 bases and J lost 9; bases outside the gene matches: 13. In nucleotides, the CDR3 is TGCGCCAGCAGCCAGTCCCCTACAGGGGAAAGTTCACCCCTCCACTTT. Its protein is CASSQSPTGESSPLHF.

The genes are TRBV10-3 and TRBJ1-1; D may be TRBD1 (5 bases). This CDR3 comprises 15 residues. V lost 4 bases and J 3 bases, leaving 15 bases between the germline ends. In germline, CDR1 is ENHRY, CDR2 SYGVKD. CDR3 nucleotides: TGTGCCATCAGTGGCAGGGCAGGGATCGACACTGAAGCTTTCTTT. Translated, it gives CAISGRAGIDTEAFF.

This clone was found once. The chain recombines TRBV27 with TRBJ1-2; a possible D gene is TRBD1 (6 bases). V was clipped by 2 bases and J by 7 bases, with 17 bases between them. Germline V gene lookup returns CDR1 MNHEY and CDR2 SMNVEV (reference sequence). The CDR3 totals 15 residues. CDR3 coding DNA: TGTGCCAGCAGTTTAGGGGGGGCTGAGGGGGGTGGCTACACCTTC. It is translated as CASSLGGAEGGGYTF.

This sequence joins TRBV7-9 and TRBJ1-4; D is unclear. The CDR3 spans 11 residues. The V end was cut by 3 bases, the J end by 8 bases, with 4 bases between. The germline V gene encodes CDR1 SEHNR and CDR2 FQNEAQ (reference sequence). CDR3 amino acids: CASSFQEKLFF. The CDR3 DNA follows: TGTGCCAGCAGCTTCCAGGAAAAACTGTTTTTT.

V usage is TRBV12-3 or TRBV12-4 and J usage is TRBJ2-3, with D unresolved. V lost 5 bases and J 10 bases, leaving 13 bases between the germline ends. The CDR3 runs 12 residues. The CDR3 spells CASSMTRSAQYF. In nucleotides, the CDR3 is TGTGCCAGCAGTATGACTCGGTCGGCGCAGTATTTT.

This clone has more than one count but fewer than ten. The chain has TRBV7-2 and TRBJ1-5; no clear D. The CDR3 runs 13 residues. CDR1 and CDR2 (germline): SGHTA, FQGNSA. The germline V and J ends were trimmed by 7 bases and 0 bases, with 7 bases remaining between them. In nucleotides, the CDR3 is TGTGCCAGCAAGTCCTATAGCAATCAGCCCCAGCATTTT. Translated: CASKSYSNQPQHF.

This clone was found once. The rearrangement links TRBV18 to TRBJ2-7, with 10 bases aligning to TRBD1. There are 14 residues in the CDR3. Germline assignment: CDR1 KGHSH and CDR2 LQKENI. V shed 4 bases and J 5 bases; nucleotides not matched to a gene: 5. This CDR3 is CASSRAGQGNEQYF. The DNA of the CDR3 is TGTGCCAGCTCACGGGCGGGACAGGGGAACGAGCAGTACTTC.

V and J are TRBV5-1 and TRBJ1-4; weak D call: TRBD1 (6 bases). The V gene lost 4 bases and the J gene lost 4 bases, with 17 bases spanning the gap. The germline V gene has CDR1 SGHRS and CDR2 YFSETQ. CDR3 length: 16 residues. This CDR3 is CASSPPLGGDNEKLFF. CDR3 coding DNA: TGCGCCAGCAGCCCGCCCTTAGGGGGGGATAATGAAAAACTGTTTTTT.

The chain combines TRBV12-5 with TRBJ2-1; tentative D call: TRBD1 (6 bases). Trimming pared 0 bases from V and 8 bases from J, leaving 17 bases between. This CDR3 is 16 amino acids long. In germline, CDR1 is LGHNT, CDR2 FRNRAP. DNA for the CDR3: TGTGCTAGTGGTTTGGTCACGGCAGGGGTTAAGGATGAGCAGTTCTTC. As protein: CASGLVTAGVKDEQFF.

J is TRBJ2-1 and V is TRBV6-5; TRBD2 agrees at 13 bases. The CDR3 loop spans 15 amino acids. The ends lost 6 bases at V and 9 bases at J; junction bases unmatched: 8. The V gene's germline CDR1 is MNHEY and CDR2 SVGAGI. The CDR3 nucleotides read TGTGCCAGCAGCCTACTAGCGGGGGGGAGGGGTGAGCAGTTCTTC. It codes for CASSLLAGGRGEQFF.

CDR3: CASSKGSVLELAGVRSYEQYF. In DNA form, the CDR3 reads TGTGCCAGCAGCAAAGGATCGGTTTTGGAACTAGCGGGAGTCCGCTCCTACGAGCAGTACTTC. The chain joins TRBV21-1 to TRBJ2-7; the table's D call of TRBD2 was not tested on the DNA. TRBV21-1 is tagged as a pseudogene. The CDR3 totals 21 residues.

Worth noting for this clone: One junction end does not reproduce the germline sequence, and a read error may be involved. Written as DNA, the CDR3 is TGTGCCACCAGTGATTCCCGGGAGTCCTACGAACAGTACTTC. Amino acid sequence: CATSDSRESYEQYF. This chain joins TRBV24-1 and TRBJ2-7, with D possibly matching TRBD2 (6 bases). In germline, CDR1 is KGHDR, CDR2 SFDVKD. This CDR3 has 14 residues.

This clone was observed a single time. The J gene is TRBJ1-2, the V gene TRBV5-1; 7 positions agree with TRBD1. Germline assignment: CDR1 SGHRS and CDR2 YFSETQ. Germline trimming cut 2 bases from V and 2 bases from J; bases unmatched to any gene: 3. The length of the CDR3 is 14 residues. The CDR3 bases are TGCGCCAGCAGCTTTGGGACAGTCAACTATGGCTACACCTTC. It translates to CASSFGTVNYGYTF.

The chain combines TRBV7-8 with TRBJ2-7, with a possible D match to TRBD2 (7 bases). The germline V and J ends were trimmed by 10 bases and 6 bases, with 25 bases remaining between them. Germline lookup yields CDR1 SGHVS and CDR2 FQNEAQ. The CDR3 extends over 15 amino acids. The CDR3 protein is CATALGTGGASEQYF. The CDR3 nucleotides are TGTGCCACCGCGCTAGGCACGGGGGGCGCGTCCGAGCAGTACTTC. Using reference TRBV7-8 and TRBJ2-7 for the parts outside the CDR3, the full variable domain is GAGVSQSPRYKVAKRGQDVALRCDPISGHVSLFWYQQALGQGPEFLTYFQNEAQLDKSGLPSDRFFAERPEGSVSTLKIQRTQQEDSAVYLCATALGTGGASEQYFGPGTRLTVT.

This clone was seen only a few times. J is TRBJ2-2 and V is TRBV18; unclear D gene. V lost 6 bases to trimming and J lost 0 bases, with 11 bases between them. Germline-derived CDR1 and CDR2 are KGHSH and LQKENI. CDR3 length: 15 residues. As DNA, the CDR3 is TGTGCCAGCTCTTTCCTTACATCGAACACCGGGGAGCTGTTTTTT. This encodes CASSFLTSNTGELFF.

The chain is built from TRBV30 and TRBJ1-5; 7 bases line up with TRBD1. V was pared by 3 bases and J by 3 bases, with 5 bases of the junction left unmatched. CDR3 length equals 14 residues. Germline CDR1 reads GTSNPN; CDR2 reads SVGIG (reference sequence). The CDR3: CAWSLGQVNQPQHF. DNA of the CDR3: TGTGCCTGGAGCTTAGGACAGGTCAATCAGCCCCAGCATTTT.

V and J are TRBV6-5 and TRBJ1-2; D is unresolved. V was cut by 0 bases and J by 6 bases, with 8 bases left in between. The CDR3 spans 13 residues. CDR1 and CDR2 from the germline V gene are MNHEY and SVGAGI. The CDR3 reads CASSYSGRDGYTF. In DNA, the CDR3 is TGTGCCAGCAGTTACTCGGGGAGGGATGGCTACACCTTC.

This CDR3 reads CASSQDLAGGRFF. In nucleotides, the CDR3 is TGTGCCAGCAGCCAAGATTTAGCGGGAGGGCGATTCTTC. The rearrangement links TRBV3-1 (or the pseudogene TRBV3-2) to TRBJ2-1; the match to TRBD2 covers 11 bases. Germline CDR1 LGHDT, CDR2 YNNKEL (reference sequence). CDR3 length: 13 amino acids. V gave up 0 bases and J gave up 16 bases; unmatched junction bases: 5.

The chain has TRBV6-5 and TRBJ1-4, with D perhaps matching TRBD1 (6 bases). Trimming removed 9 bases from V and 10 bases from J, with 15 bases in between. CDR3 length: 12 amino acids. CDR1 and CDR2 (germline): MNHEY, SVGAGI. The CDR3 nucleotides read TGTGCCAGTTTCGGCCCCAGGGGAAAACTGTTTTTT. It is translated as CASFGPRGKLFF.

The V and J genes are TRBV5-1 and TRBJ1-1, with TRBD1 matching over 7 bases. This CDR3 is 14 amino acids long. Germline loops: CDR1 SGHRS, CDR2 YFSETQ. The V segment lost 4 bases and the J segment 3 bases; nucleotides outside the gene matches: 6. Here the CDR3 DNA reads TGCGCCAGCAGCCCCGGGACAGTGGACACTGAAGCTTTCTTT. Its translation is CASSPGTVDTEAFF.

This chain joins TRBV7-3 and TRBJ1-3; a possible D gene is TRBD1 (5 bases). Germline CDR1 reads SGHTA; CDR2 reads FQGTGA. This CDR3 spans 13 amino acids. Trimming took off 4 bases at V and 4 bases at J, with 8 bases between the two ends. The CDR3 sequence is CASSSRAGNTIYF. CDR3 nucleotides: TGTGCCAGCAGCTCCAGGGCGGGAAACACCATATATTTT.

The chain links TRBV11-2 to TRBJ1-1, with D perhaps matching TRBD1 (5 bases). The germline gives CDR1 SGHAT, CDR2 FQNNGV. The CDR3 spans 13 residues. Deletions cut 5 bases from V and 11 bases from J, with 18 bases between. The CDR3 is CASSPRVWGEAFF. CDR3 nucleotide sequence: TGTGCCAGCAGCCCCCGCGTTTGGGGGGAGGCTTTCTTT.

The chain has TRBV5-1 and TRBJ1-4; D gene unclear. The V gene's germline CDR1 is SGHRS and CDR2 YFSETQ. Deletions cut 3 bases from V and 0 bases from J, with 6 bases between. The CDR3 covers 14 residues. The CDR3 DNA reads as TGCGCCAGCAGCTCGAGTGCAACTAATGAAAAACTGTTTTTT. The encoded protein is CASSSSATNEKLFF.

The CDR3 bases are TGTGCCACCAGTGATAAGACTAGCGGGAATGACTCCTACGAGCAGTACTTC. Its protein is CATSDKTSGNDSYEQYF. The chain recombines TRBV24-1 with TRBJ2-7; 11 nucleotides align to TRBD2. Germline assignment: CDR1 KGHDR and CDR2 SFDVKD. Losses at the gene ends were 3 bases for V and 0 bases for J; bases not matched to a gene: 6. The length of the CDR3 is 17 residues.